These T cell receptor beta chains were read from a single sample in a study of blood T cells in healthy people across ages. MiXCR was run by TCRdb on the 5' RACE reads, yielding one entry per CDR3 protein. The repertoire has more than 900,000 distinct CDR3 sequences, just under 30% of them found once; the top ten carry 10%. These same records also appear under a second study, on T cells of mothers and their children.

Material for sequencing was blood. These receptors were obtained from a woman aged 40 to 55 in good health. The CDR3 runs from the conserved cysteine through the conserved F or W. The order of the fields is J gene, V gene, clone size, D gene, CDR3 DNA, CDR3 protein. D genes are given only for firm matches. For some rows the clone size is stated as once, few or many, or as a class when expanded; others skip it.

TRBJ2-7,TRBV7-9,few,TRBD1,TGTGCCAGCAGCTTAGCGCGGCAGGGGGCCCCATACGAGCAGTACTTC,CASSLARQGAPYEQYF
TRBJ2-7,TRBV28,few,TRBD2,TGTGCCAGCAGTCCCCCGGGACTAGCGGTCACCTGCGAGCAGTACTTC,CASSPPGLAVTCEQYF
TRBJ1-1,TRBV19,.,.,TGTGCCAGTAGTACGGGACGAAGGGTGAACACTGAAGCTTTCTTT,CASSTGRRVNTEAFF
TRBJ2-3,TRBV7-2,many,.,TGTGCCAGCAGCTTGGGAAGGGGCGCAGATACGCAGTATTTT,CASSLGRGADTQYF
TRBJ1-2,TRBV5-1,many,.,TGCGCCAGCAGCTCCCGACAGCACTATGGCTACACCTTC,CASSSRQHYGYTF
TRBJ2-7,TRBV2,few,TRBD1,TGTGCCAGCGTCCGGGACAGGGAGTACGAGCAGTACTTC,CASVRDREYEQYF
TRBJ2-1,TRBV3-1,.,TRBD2,TGTGCCAGCAGCCAGGGGAGAGGGACTAGGAGGAACAATGAGCAGTTCTTC,CASSQGRGTRRNNEQFF
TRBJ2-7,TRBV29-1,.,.,TGCAGCGTTGACTCGGAAAGCTCCTACGAGCAGTACTTC,CSVDSESSYEQYF
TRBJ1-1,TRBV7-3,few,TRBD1,TGTGCCAGCAGCCCGACAGGGGCGAGGAACACTGAAGCTTTCTTT,CASSPTGARNTEAFF
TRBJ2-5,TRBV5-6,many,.,TGTGCCAGCAGCTTGAATCCTCCAGGCCGGTACCAAGAGACCCAGTACTTC,CASSLNPPGRYQETQYF
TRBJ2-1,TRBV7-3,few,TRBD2,TGTGCCAGCAGCTTAAGGACTAGCGGGGCCTACAATGAGCAGTTCTTC,CASSLRTSGAYNEQFF
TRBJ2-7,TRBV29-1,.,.,TGCAGCGTTGTAGGGGGATACTCCTACGAGCAGTACTTC,CSVVGGYSYEQYF
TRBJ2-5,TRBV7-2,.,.,TGTGCCAGCAGCTTAGCGTTGGGCGGCCAAGAGGCCCAGTACTTC,CASSLALGGQEAQYF
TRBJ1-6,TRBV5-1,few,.,TGCGCCAGCAGACCCGGACAGAATTATAATTCACCCCTCCACTTT,CASRPGQNYNSPLHF
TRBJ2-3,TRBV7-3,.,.,TGTTCCAGCAGCCTATCTAGCACAGATACGCAGTATTTT,CSSSLSSTDTQYF
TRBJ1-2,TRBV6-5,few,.,TGTGCCAGCAGTTATGGACGAGCCTATGGCTACACCTTC,CASSYGRAYGYTF
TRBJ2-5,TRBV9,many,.,TGTGCCAGCAGCGTAGGAGCGGCCCAAGAGACCCAGTACTTC,CASSVGAAQETQYF
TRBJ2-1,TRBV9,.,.,TGTGCCAGCAGCGTAGAACTGGAGTCCTACAATGAGCAGTTCTTC,CASSVELESYNEQFF
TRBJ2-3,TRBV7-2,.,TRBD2,TGTGCCAGCAGGAGCCGGCTAGCGGGGGTTGGCACAGATACGCAGTATTTT,CASRSRLAGVGTDTQYF
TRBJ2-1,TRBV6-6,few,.,TGTGCCAGCAGTTACTCGGGGACATTCGGGGTCTACAATGAGCAGTTCTTC,CASSYSGTFGVYNEQFF
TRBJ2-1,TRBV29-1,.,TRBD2,TGCAGCACCGGGAGGCTAGCGGGGTTCCAAACCGGGGTTGAGCAGTTCTTC,CSTGRLAGFQTGVEQFF
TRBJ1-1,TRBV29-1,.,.,TGCAGCGTTCGGGCAGACACAATGAACACTGAAGCTTTCTTT,CSVRADTMNTEAFF
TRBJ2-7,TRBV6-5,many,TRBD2,TGTGCCAGCAGTTTAGCGACTAGCGGCTACGAGCAGTACTTC,CASSLATSGYEQYF
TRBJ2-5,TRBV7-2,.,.,TGTGGCAGCAGCTTAGAGGCAGGGAGAGAGACCCAGTACTTC,CGSSLEAGRETQYF
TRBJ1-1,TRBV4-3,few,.,TGCGCCAGCAGCCAAGCGGTGACGGACACTGAAGCTTTCTTT,CASSQAVTDTEAFF
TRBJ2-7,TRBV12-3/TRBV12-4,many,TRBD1,TGTGCCAGCAGTTCGGGACAGGGGGCTCGGTACGAGCAGTACTTC,CASSSGQGARYEQYF
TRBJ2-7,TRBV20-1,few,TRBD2,TGCAGTGCTAGAGATGCTAGTAGCGGGGCTTCCTACGAGCAGTACTTC,CSARDASSGASYEQYF
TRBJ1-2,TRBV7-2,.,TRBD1,TGTGCCAGCAGCCTCATTACAGGGGGCAATGGCTACACCTTC,CASSLITGGNGYTF
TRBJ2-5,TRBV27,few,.,TGTGCCAGCAGCTCCTCTCGAGGGGAGACCCAGTACTTC,CASSSSRGETQYF
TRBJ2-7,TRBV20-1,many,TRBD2,TGCAGTGCAATGGGGACTAGCGGGGGGGTCAGCTCCTACGAGCAGTACTTC,CSAMGTSGGVSSYEQYF
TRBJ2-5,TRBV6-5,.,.,TGTGCCAGCAGTAAACAAGAGGCCCAGTACTTC,CASSKQEAQYF
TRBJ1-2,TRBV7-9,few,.,TGTGCCAGCAGCCCGACTGGGGATGGGCACTATGGCTACACCTTC,CASSPTGDGHYGYTF
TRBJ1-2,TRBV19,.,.,TGTGCCAGTAGTATAGACCGAACAGGAGTAGCTAACTATGGCTACACCTTC,CASSIDRTGVANYGYTF
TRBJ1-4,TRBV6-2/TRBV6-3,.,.,TGTGCCAGCAGTGAACAGTCTAATGAAAAACTGTTTTTT,CASSEQSNEKLFF
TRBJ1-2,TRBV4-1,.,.,TGCGCCAGCAGCCAAGGCGCCGGGACCCATTATGGCTACACCTTC,CASSQGAGTHYGYTF
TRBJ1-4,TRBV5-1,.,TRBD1,TGCGCCAGCAGCTTGTCGGACAGGGGACTTTCTAATGAAAAACTGTTTTTT,CASSLSDRGLSNEKLFF
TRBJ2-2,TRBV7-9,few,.,TGTGCCAGCAAAAGGTCAGATTACACCGGGGAGCTGTTTTTT,CASKRSDYTGELFF
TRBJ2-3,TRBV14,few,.,TGTGCCAGCAGCCAAGATCTAGGGGGCACAGATACGCAGTATTTT,CASSQDLGGTDTQYF
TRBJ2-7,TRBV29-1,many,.,TGCAGCGTTGTGTTCAGGGTAACCCTCGAGCAGTACTTC,CSVVFRVTLEQYF
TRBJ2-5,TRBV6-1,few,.,TGTGCCAGCAGTGAAGCGGGGGTCGTGGTAGAGACCCAGTACTTC,CASSEAGVVVETQYF
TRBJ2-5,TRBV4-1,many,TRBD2,TGCGCCAGCAGCCAAGAACGAGTAGCGGGGGGGCCAGTGGAGACCCAGTACTTC,CASSQERVAGGPVETQYF
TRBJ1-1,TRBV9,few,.,TGTGCCAGCAGCGTTACAAGCATGAACACTGAAGCTTTCTTT,CASSVTSMNTEAFF
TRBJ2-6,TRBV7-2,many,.,TGTGCCAGCAGCTTTTTCGGGGGGCCTGGGGCCAACGTCCTGACTTTC,CASSFFGGPGANVLTF
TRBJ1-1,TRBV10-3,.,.,TGTGCCAGCGGATGGGAGAACACTGAAGCTTTCTTT,CASGWENTEAFF
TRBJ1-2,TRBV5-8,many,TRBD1,TGTGCCAGCAGCTTGGGAGTATCGGATCGGACAGGGTTGACGAACTATGGCTACACCTTC,CASSLGVSDRTGLTNYGYTF
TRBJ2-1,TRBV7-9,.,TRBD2,TGTGCCAGCAGCCCGGGACTAGCGGAGGGTCACCTCTCCTACAATGAGCAGTTCTTC,CASSPGLAEGHLSYNEQFF